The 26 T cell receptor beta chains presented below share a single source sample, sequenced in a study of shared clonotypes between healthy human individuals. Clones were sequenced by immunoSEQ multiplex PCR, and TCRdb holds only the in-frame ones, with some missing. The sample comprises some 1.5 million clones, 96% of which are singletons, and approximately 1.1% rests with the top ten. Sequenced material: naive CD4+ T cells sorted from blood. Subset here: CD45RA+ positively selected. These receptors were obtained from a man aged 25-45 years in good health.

This chain's CDR3 is CSVEGGLAGHYNEQFF. For the CDR3, the DNA is TGCAGCGTTGAGGGGGGACTAGCGGGACACTACAATGAGCAGTTCTTC. The V and J genes are TRBV29-1 and TRBJ2-1; 13 nucleotides match TRBD2. The junction had 5 bases not matched to a gene; V was cut back by 3 bases and J by 3 bases. The germline CDR1 and CDR2 sequences are SQVTM and ANQGSEA. The CDR3 consists of 16 residues.

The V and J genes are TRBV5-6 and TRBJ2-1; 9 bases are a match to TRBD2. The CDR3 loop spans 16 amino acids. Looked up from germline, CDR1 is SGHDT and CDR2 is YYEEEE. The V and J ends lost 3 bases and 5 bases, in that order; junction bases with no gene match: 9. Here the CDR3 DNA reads TGTGCCAGCAGCTGGAACGGACTAGCGAGGAACAATGAGCAGTTCTTC. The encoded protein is CASSWNGLARNNEQFF.

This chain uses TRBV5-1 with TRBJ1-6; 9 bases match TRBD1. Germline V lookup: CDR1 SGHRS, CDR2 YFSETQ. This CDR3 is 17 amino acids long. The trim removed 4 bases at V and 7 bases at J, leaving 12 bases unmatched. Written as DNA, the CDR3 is TGCGCCAGCAGCCTATCCCCGGGACAGGGTAAAAATTCACCCCTCCACTTT. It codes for CASSLSPGQGKNSPLHF.

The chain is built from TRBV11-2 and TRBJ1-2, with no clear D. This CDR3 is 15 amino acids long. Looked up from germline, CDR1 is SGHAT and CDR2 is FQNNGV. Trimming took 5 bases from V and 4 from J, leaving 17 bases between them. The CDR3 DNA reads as TGTGCCAGCAGCCCAGAAATGGGTTTAGTCTATGGCTACACCTTC. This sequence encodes CASSPEMGLVYGYTF.

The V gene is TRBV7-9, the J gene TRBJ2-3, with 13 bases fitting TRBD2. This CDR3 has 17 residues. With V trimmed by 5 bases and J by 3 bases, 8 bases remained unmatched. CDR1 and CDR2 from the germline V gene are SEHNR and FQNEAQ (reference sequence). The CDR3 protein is CASSGGTSGTLTDTQYF. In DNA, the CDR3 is TGTGCCAGCAGCGGGGGGACTAGCGGGACTCTAACAGATACGCAGTATTTT.

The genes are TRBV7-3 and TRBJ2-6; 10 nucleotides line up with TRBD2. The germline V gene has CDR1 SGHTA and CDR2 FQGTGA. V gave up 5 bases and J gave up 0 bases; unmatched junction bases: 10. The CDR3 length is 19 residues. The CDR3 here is CASSNGRTSGLSGANVLTF. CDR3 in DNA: TGTGCCAGCAGCAATGGGAGGACTAGCGGACTCTCTGGGGCCAACGTCCTGACTTTC.

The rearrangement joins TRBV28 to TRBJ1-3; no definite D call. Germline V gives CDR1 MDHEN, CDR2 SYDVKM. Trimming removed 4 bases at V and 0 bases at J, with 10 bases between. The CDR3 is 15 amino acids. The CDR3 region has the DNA TGTGCCAGCAGTTCTCAGGTACACTCTGGAAACACCATATATTTT. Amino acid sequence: CASSSQVHSGNTIYF.

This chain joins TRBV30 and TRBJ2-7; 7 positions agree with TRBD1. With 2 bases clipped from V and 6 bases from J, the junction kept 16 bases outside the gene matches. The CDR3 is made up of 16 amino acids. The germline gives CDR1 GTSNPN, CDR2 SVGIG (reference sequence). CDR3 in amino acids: CAWSPPDRTLYREQYF. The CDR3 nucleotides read TGTGCCTGGAGTCCACCGGACAGGACTCTCTATCGCGAGCAGTACTTC.

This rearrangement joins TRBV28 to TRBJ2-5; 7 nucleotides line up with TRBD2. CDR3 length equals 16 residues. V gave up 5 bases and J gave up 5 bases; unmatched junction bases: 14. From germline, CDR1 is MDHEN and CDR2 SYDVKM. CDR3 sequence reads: CASSPNSGPAGETQYF. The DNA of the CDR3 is TGTGCCAGCAGTCCAAATAGCGGGCCCGCGGGTGAGACCCAGTACTTC.

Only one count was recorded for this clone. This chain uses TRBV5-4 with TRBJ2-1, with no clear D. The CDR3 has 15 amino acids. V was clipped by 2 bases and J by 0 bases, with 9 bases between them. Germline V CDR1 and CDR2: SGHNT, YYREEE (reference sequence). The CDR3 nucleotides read TGTGCCAGCAGCTTTCGTTGGAGCTCCTACAATGAGCAGTTCTTC. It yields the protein CASSFRWSSYNEQFF.

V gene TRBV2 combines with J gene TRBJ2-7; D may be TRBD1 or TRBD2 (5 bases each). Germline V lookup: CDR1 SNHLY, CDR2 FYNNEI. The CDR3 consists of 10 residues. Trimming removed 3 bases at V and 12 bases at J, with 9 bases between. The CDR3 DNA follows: TGTGCCAGCAGTGAGGGACCTCTGTACTTC. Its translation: CASSEGPLYF.

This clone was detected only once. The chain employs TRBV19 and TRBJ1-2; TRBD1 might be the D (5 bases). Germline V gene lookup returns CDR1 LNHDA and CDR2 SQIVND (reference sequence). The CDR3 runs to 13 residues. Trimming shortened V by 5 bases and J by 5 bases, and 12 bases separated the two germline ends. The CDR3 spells CASSPGRSYGYTF. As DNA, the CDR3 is TGTGCCAGTAGTCCGGGACGCTCGTATGGCTACACCTTC.

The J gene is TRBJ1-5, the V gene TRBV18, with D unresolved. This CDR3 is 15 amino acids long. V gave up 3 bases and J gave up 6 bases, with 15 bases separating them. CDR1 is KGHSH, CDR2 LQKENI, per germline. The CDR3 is CASSPRVVETQPQHF. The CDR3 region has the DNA TGTGCCAGCTCACCCCGTGTCGTGGAAACTCAGCCCCAGCATTTT. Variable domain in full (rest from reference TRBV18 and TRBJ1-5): NAGVMQNPRHLVRRRGQEARLRCSPMKGHSHVYWYRQLPEEGLKFMVYLQKENIIDESGMPKERFSAEFPKEGPSILRIQQVVRGDSAAYFCASSPRVVETQPQHFGDGTRLSIL.

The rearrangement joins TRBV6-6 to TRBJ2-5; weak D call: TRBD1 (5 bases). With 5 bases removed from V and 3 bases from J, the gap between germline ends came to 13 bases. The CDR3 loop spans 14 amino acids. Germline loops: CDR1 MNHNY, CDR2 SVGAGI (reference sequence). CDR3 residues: CASSPGAGKETQYF. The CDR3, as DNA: TGTGCCAGCAGTCCTGGGGCAGGGAAAGAGACCCAGTACTTC.

The CDR3 loop reads CASSFLRRGLSYEQYF. DNA of the CDR3: TGTGCCAGCAGTTTTTTACGGCGGGGGCTCTCCTACGAGCAGTACTTC. The J gene is TRBJ2-7, the V gene TRBV27, with D possibly matching TRBD2 (7 bases). The length of the CDR3 is 16 residues. V was trimmed by 3 bases and J by 0 bases, leaving 15 bases between them. Germline CDR1 and CDR2: MNHEY and SMNVEV (reference sequence).

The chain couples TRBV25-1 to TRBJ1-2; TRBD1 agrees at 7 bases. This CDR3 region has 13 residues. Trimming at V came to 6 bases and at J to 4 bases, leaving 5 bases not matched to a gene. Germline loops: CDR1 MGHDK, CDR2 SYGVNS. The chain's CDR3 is CASRPQGIYGYTF. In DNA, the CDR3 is TGTGCCAGCAGACCACAGGGGATCTATGGCTACACCTTC.

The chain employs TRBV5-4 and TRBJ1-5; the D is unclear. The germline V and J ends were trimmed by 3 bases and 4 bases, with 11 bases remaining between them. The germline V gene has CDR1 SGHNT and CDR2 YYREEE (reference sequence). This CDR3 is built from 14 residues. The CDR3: CASSSDGVNQPQHF. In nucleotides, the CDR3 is TGTGCCAGCAGCTCGGACGGTGTTAATCAGCCCCAGCATTTT.

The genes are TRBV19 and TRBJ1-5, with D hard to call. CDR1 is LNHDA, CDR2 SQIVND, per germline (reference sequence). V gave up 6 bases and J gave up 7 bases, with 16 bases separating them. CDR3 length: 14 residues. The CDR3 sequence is CASRRADVAQPQHF. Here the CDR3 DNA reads TGTGCCAGTAGAAGAGCCGATGTGGCCCAGCCCCAGCATTTT. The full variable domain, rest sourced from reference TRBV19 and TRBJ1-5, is DGGITQSPKYLFRKEGQNVTLSCEQNLNHDAMYWYRQDPGQGLRLIYYSQIVNDFQKGDIAEGYSVSREKKESFPLTVTSAQKNPTAFYLCASRRADVAQPQHFGDGTRLSIL.

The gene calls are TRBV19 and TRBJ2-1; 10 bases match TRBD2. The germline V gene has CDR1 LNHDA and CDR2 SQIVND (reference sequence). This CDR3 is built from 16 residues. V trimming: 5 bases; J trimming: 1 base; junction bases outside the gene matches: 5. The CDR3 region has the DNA TGTGCCAGTAGTCAGCTAGCGGGAGTTTCCTACAATGAGCAGTTCTTC. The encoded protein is CASSQLAGVSYNEQFF.

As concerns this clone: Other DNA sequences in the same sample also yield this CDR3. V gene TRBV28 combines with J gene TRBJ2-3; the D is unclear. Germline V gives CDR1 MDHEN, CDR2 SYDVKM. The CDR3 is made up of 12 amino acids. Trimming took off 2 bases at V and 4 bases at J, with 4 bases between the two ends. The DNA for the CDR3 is TGTGCCAGCAGTTTAGGTGCAGATACGCAGTATTTT. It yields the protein CASSLGADTQYF.

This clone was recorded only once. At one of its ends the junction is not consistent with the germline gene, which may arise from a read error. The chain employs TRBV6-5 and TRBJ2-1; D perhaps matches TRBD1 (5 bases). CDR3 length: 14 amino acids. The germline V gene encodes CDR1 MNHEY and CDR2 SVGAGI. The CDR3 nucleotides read TGTGCCAGCAGTTACTGGGGCGAGTACAATGAACAGTTCTTC. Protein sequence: CASSYWGEYNEQFF.

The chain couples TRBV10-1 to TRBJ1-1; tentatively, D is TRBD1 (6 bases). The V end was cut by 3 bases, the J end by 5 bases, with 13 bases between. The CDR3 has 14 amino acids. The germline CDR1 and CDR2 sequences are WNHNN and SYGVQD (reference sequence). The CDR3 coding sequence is TGCGCCAGCAGTGATTCCGGGGGCAAAACTGAAGCTTTCTTT. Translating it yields CASSDSGGKTEAFF.

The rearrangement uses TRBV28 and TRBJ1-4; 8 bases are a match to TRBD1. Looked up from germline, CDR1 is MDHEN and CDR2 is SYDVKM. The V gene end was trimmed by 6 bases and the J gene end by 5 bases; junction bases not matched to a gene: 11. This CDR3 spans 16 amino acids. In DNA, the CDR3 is TGTGCCAGCAGACGGACAGGGCCCCAGGCCAATGAAAAACTGTTTTTT. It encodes CASRRTGPQANEKLFF.

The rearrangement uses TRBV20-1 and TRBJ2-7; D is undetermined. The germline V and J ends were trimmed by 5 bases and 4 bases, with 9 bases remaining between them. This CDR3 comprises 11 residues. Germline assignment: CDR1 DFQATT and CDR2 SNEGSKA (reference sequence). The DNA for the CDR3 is TGCAGTGCTCTCCCCCAATACGAGCAGTACTTC. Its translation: CSALPQYEQYF.

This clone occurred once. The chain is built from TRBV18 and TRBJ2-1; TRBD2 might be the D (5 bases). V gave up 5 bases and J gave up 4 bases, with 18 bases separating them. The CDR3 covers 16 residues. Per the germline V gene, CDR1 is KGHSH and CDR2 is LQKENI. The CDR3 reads CASSTLAPTGYNEQFF. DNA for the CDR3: TGTGCCAGCTCAACGCTAGCTCCCACCGGTTACAATGAGCAGTTCTTC.

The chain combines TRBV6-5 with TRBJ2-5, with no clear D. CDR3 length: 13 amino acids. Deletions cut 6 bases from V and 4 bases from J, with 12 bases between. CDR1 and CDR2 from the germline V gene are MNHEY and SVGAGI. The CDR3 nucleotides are TGTGCCAGCAGGTGGCGGCGTCGAGAGACCCAGTACTTC. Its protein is CASRWRRRETQYF.